This T cell receptor (beta chain) stems from a study of blood T cell repertoires in COVID-19 (dated by TCRdb to between 2020 and 2021). A note on the overall study: Samples covering the acute and convalescent phases of COVID-19 were provided by collaborators in the United States, Italy and Spain. Samples were obtained from the ongoing ImmuneRACE study (first 160 participants) and from 1,000 to 1,500 subjects provided by 6 global collaborators. The repertoires were released in a freely available public database meant as a resource for research on the immune response to SARS-CoV-2. Where HLA class I and class II types were available, the types were taken from metadata supplied by the sample provider, not from assay-based typing. Subjects who had been exposed to COVID-19, were actively infected with it, or had recovered from it provided the deeply sampled blood TCRbeta repertoires that made up the dataset. A de-identified subject ID, COVID-19 status, age in years and sex were almost always included in the sample metadata. The material from the prospective study consisted of cDNA or gDNA derived from T cells, B-cell-depleted T cells, or PBMCs.

What the work shows at the level of the full study, not this receptor alone: Clinical and demographic metadata were provided uncurated, with the amount varying by source and participant.

Participants in the prospective study were aged about 18 to 95 years, lived in 24 United States geographic areas, and enrolled through a virtual design. To assign participants to cohorts, the prospective study relied on clinical history that participants themselves reported in a screening survey and a study questionnaire. ImmuneRACE Cohort 3 recovered participants were defined by two consecutive negative NP/OP PCR tests, healthcare professional clearance, or symptom resolution. In the prospective study, whole blood, serum and a nasopharyngeal or oropharyngeal swab were collected from each participant by mobile phlebotomists. Over a 2-month period, participants in the prospective study had the option of providing additional blood draws and questionnaires. Before DNA extraction, prospective study blood samples were shipped either frozen or at room temperature. Points on this clone: Its antigen specificity is not known. Per-base quality was not reported, and no clone a single base away is much larger than it.

V is trimmed back by 4 bases and J by 10 bases, and the junction contains 16 bases that no gene match accounts for. The germline V gene sets CDR1 to SGHDT and CDR2 to YYEEEE. The CDR3 covers 17 residues, taking in both the cysteine and the phenylalanine. Only the CDR3 part of the read is kept: 51 bases, read in frame from the first base. TCRbeta CDR3 regions were amplified from genomic DNA using the immunoSEQ Assay, a bias-controlled multiplex PCR. Under the source paper's analysis protocol: Nucleated cell counts per sample were estimated from amplification of reference gene primers within the assay. Sequence reads were collapsed and filtered to measure the absolute abundance of every unique TCRbeta CDR3 rearrangement. For each sample, productive Simpson clonality was calculated by taking the square root of Simpson's diversity index across productive rearrangements. This is the immuneACCESS table as TCRdb keeps it, with only in-frame sequences that have V and J called. A part of the clones is gone; compared with another copy, unresolved V genes explain less than half, and the rest is unexplained. V and J calls and clone size are given by that table; D and trimming were obtained from the DNA. In all, the sample holds more than 250,000 clones, and nearly 90% of those were seen once. In total, the top ten clones hold 5.5% to 7% of the sample.

The material sequenced was PBMCs or T cells enriched from blood (not recorded which). The V and J genes are TRBV5-6 and TRBJ1-4, with 10 middle bases fitting TRBD1. The TCR originated in a woman aged 30 to 39 who had recovered from COVID-19. The DNA sequence is as follows: TGTGCCAGCAGCCAACTTTTGGGGACAGGGGCTTCTGGAAAACTGTTTTTT. It is translated as CASSQLLGTGASGKLFF.